The 15 T cell receptor beta chains reported below all come from one sample, sequenced in a study of OX40 agonist ivuxolimab in advanced cancers. Sequencing used immunoSEQ multiplex PCR; TCRdb keeps in-frame clones, though not all of them. The data show about 16,000 clones, more than 80% seen once. This sample comprised CD4+ or CD8+ T cells sorted from blood, obtained in a trial of the OX40 agonist ivuxolimab. These receptors were taken from an adult with an advanced solid tumor such as melanoma, head and neck, liver or kidney cancer.

The rearrangement uses TRBV6-5 and TRBJ1-1; TRBD1 might be the D (5 bases). There are 14 residues in the CDR3. Germline V gene lookup returns CDR1 MNHEY and CDR2 SVGAGI. V lost 6 bases to trimming and J lost 4 bases, with 15 bases between them. For the CDR3, the DNA is TGTGCCAGCAGCTCTCGCCAGGGAGCCACTGAAGCTTTCTTT. The encoded protein is CASSSRQGATEAFF.

CDR3 coding DNA: TGCGCCAGCAGCCAAGAGGATCAGAGCTCCTACGAGCAGTACTTC. This gives the protein CASSQEDQSSYEQYF. The chain joins TRBV4-3 to TRBJ2-7; D not certain. V was pared by 0 bases and J by 0 bases, with 9 bases between. There are 15 residues in the CDR3. Looked up from germline, CDR1 is LGHNA and CDR2 is YSLEER.

The rearrangement uses TRBV6-4 and TRBJ2-1; 7 nucleotides agree with TRBD2. This CDR3 region has 17 residues. V trimming: 5 bases; J trimming: 3 bases; junction bases outside the gene matches: 13. Germline assignment: CDR1 MRHNA and CDR2 SNTAGT. CDR3 region: CASSHIPGGGLYNEQFF. As DNA, the CDR3 is TGTGCCAGCAGTCACATCCCGGGGGGAGGCCTCTACAATGAGCAGTTCTTC.

This sequence joins TRBV19 and TRBJ2-1, with D unresolved. V was shortened by 8 bases and J by 0 bases, with 14 bases between the two germline ends. The CDR3 contains 15 residues. Germline-derived CDR1 and CDR2 are LNHDA and SQIVND (reference sequence). CDR3 sequence (DNA): TGTGCCAGTTCTAAAACTCAAAACTCCTACAATGAGCAGTTCTTC. Translation gives CASSKTQNSYNEQFF.

This sequence joins TRBV11-2 and TRBJ2-7; D not resolved. Trimming left V 1 base short and J 2 bases short, with 9 bases between. CDR1 and CDR2 from the germline V gene are SGHAT and FQNNGV. This CDR3 is built from 14 residues. The CDR3 DNA follows: TGTGCCAGCAGCTTAGTCCCCCGCGCCTACGAGCAGTACTTC. Translation: CASSLVPRAYEQYF.

CDR3 nucleotide sequence: TGTGCCAGTAGTATAGGTGCGGCTGAAGCTTTCTTT. Translating it yields CASSIGAAEAFF. This sequence joins TRBV19 and TRBJ1-1; D is unclear. Looked up from germline, CDR1 is LNHDA and CDR2 is SQIVND (reference sequence). The CDR3 length is 12 residues. Trimming removed 1 base from V and 6 bases from J, with 6 bases in between.

The rearrangement joins TRBV6-5 to TRBJ2-7; the match to TRBD1 covers 7 bases. The CDR3 covers 14 residues. In germline, CDR1 is MNHEY, CDR2 SVGAGI. V lost 10 bases to trimming and J lost 0 bases; unmatched junction nucleotides: 9. The CDR3 nucleotides are TGTGCCAACAGGGACAGCACGAACTCCTACGAGCAGTACTTC. Its protein is CANRDSTNSYEQYF.

V and J are TRBV9 and TRBJ1-6; D not certain. The germline gives CDR1 SGDLS, CDR2 YYNGEE. The CDR3 covers 12 residues. Trimming stripped 3 bases from V and 12 bases from J, with 10 bases between. CDR3 DNA sequence: TGTGCCAGCAGCGGGCCCGGAGAACCCCTCCACTTT. This encodes CASSGPGEPLHF.

The rearrangement joins TRBV7-9 to TRBJ1-1; D is ambiguous. Germline V gene lookup returns CDR1 SEHNR and CDR2 FQNEAQ (reference sequence). V lost 5 bases, J lost 7 bases, and 8 bases lay in between. The CDR3 spans 11 residues. CDR3 residues: CASSPKDEAFF. The CDR3 DNA reads TGTGCCAGCAGCCCCAAGGATGAAGCTTTCTTT.

The J gene is TRBJ1-5, the V gene TRBV27; D call uncertain. The CDR3 has 16 residues. From germline, CDR1 is MNHEY and CDR2 SMNVEV (reference sequence). V was cut by 4 bases and J by 0 bases, with 13 bases left in between. DNA for the CDR3: TGTGCCAGCAGTTCCCGAACAGAGTATAGCAATCAGCCCCAGCATTTT. The encoded protein is CASSSRTEYSNQPQHF.

This sequence joins TRBV7-9 and TRBJ2-7, with 13 bases fitting TRBD2. CDR1 is SEHNR, CDR2 FQNEAQ, per germline (reference sequence). This CDR3 is built from 15 residues. V was pared by 5 bases and J by 3 bases, with 4 bases of the junction left unmatched. The CDR3 reads CASSPGTSGVYEQYF. CDR3 DNA: TGTGCCAGCAGCCCTGGGACTAGCGGGGTCTACGAGCAGTACTTC.

This sequence joins TRBV27 and TRBJ1-1, with D possibly matching TRBD1 (5 bases). The CDR3 covers 14 residues. The germline V and J ends were trimmed by 5 bases and 1 base, with 11 bases remaining between them. CDR1 is MNHEY and CDR2 is SMNVEV in the germline V gene (reference sequence). Here the CDR3 reads CASSPGTGNTEAFF. For the CDR3, the DNA is TGTGCCAGCAGTCCCGGGACGGGGAACACTGAAGCTTTCTTT.

This clone is labeled as medium-sized. This sequence joins TRBV7-2 and TRBJ1-2; 8 bases fit TRBD1. V was clipped by 6 bases and J by 3 bases; unmatched bases: 3. Germline V gives CDR1 SGHTA, CDR2 FQGNSA. The CDR3 is 13 residues long. The CDR3 here is CASRSTGDYGYTF. The DNA for the CDR3 is TGTGCCAGCAGGTCGACAGGGGACTATGGCTACACCTTC.

The rearrangement uses TRBV5-6 and TRBJ2-7; D perhaps matches TRBD2 (5 bases). The CDR3 extends over 14 amino acids. Germline V CDR1 and CDR2: SGHDT, YYEEEE. V lost 1 base, J lost 3 bases, and 11 bases lay in between. CDR3 protein: CASSLRHGGYEQYF. The CDR3 coding sequence is TGTGCCAGCAGCTTGCGTCACGGAGGCTACGAGCAGTACTTC.

The gene calls are TRBV19 and TRBJ2-1; 8 bases fit TRBD2. The CDR3 spans 13 residues. CDR1 LNHDA and CDR2 SQIVND come from the germline V gene (reference sequence). The V gene end was trimmed by 1 base and the J gene end by 7 bases; junction bases not matched to a gene: 0. Here the CDR3 DNA reads TGTGCCAGTAGTATAGTAGCGGGAAATGAGCAGTTCTTC. Its translation is CASSIVAGNEQFF. Full variable domain (missing parts from reference TRBV19 and TRBJ2-1): DGGITQSPKYLFRKEGQNVTLSCEQNLNHDAMYWYRQDPGQGLRLIYYSQIVNDFQKGDIAEGYSVSREKKESFPLTVTSAQKNPTAFYLCASSIVAGNEQFFGPGTRLTVL.